This T cell receptor beta chain comes out of a study of T cell clones after liver transplantation. The CDR3 covers 14 residues. Germline V gene data show CDR1 as WNHNN and CDR2 as SYGVQD (reference sequence). V dropped 2 bases and J dropped 10 bases, with 15 bases sitting between them. The method was immunoSEQ multiplex PCR; TCRdb's version includes in-frame clones alone and lacks a portion of them. The table lists about 85,000 clones, 80% to 85% of them singletons. The J gene is TRBJ2-1, the V gene TRBV10-1, with D perhaps being TRBD1 or TRBD2 (6 bases each). Source: CD4+ T cells from blood, taken approximately 3.5 years after liver transplant. The receptor's source is a human patient who received a liver transplant. Some of these T cells may belong to the graft donor. CDR3 loop: CASSEKGGPQEQFF. CDR3 nucleotides: TGCGCCAGCAGTGAGAAAGGGGGGCCCCAGGAGCAGTTCTTC.